These 27 T cell receptor beta chains were all obtained from the same sample, sequenced in a study of blood T cell repertoires in COVID-19 (dated by TCRdb to the early 2020s). The library relied on the immunoSEQ multiplex PCR assay. TCRdb holds this immuneACCESS table with in-frame rearrangements only. Some clones are missing; in checked studies, unresolved V genes explain under half, and the rest has no known cause. The sample records approximately 300,000 clones, 70% to 90% of which are singletons. The ten largest clones capture approximately 6% of the sample. The sequencing sample was made of PBMCs or T cells enriched from blood (not recorded which). These receptor sequences come from a woman in her twenties or thirties who had recovered from COVID-19.

V is TRBV27 and J is TRBJ1-6; 7 bases are a match to TRBD1. Trimming took 6 bases from V and 7 from J; bases not matched to a gene: 12. The CDR3 consists of 16 residues. Germline V gene lookup returns CDR1 MNHEY and CDR2 SMNVEV (reference sequence). The CDR3 nucleotides are TGTGCCAGCAGCCTCTCAGGGGGACAGACGAATTCACCCCTCCACTTT. Its protein product is CASSLSGGQTNSPLHF.

This clone has just a few counts. This sample also contains other DNA sequences that code for the same CDR3. This rearrangement joins TRBV9 to TRBJ2-1, with a weak D call TRBD2 (7 bases). The V gene lost 10 bases and the J gene lost 6 bases, with 26 bases spanning the gap. CDR1 SGDLS and CDR2 YYNGEE come from the germline V gene. The CDR3 loop spans 16 amino acids. The CDR3 loop reads CARRVGGRGGGNEQFF. CDR3 sequence (DNA): TGTGCCCGCCGCGTAGGGGGGCGCGGGGGAGGCAATGAGCAGTTCTTC.

The chain recombines TRBV19 with TRBJ2-3; TRBD1 matches at 7 bases. The CDR3 is 14 residues long. Per the germline V gene, CDR1 is LNHDA and CDR2 is SQIVND (reference sequence). Trimming cost V 5 bases and J 4 bases; bases outside gene matches: 6. The CDR3 protein is CASSQLTGPDTQYF. The CDR3 DNA reads TGTGCCAGTAGTCAACTGACAGGGCCAGATACGCAGTATTTT.

This clone has a handful of counts. The V and J genes are TRBV5-1 and TRBJ2-3; D call uncertain. Deletions cut 0 bases from V and 4 bases from J, with 6 bases between. The germline CDR1 and CDR2 sequences are SGHRS and YFSETQ. This CDR3 comprises 13 residues. The CDR3 bases are TGCGCCAGCAGCTTGGGGTGGCCAGATACGCAGTATTTT. Protein sequence: CASSLGWPDTQYF.

J is TRBJ1-1 and V is TRBV11-3; maybe TRBD1 (5 bases). The CDR3 spans 14 residues. V was trimmed by 1 base and J by 1 base, leaving 7 bases between them. Germline assignment: CDR1 SGHNT and CDR2 YENEEA. The CDR3 loop reads CASSLGGQNTEAFF. The DNA of the CDR3 is TGTGCCAGCAGCTTAGGAGGACAGAACACTGAAGCTTTCTTT.

The V call is TRBV7-9, the J call TRBJ2-2; TRBD2 might be the D (7 bases). The germline V and J ends were trimmed by 5 bases and 3 bases, with 19 bases remaining between them. The CDR3 sequence is 17 residues long. Germline V gives CDR1 SEHNR, CDR2 FQNEAQ (reference sequence). Here the CDR3 DNA reads TGTGCCAGCAGCCTTAGGGGAGGGGGACTTCACACCGGGGAGCTGTTTTTT. This sequence encodes CASSLRGGGLHTGELFF.

This clone was found once. The rearrangement uses TRBV10-3 and TRBJ1-2, with a tentative D call TRBD1 (6 bases). Trimming pared 9 bases from V and 3 bases from J, leaving 14 bases between. Germline V gene data show CDR1 as ENHRY and CDR2 as SYGVKD. This CDR3 comprises 13 residues. CDR3 DNA: TGTGCCATGACCAACAGGGAAGACTATGGCTACACCTTC. It yields the protein CAMTNREDYGYTF.

This clone was seen only once. V is TRBV2 and J is TRBJ2-5, with 7 bases aligning to TRBD2. Looked up from germline, CDR1 is SNHLY and CDR2 is FYNNEI. V was pared by 2 bases and J by 3 bases, with 6 bases of the junction left unmatched. The CDR3 runs 15 residues. The CDR3 DNA reads as TGTGCCAGCAGTGAATCTGGGAGGGAGGAAGAGACCCAGTACTTC. Its translation: CASSESGREEETQYF.

V gene TRBV20-1 combines with J gene TRBJ1-2, with D hard to call. This CDR3 has 11 residues. Germline V gene data show CDR1 as DFQATT and CDR2 as SNEGSKA (reference sequence). V lost 1 base, J lost 3 bases, and 3 bases lay in between. CDR3 in DNA: TGCAGTGCTAGAGCAGACTATGGCTACACCTTC. Encoded protein: CSARADYGYTF.

This clone was counted a few times. V gene TRBV19 combines with J gene TRBJ1-2; D is perhaps TRBD1 (5 bases). V lost 10 bases and J lost 0, with 12 bases in between. This CDR3 has 13 residues. The germline V gene encodes CDR1 LNHDA and CDR2 SQIVND (reference sequence). The CDR3 is CATQTDPNYGYTF. The CDR3 bases are TGTGCCACACAGACAGACCCTAACTATGGCTACACCTTC.

The chain links TRBV28 to TRBJ1-5; D gene unclear. Trimming removed 8 bases from V and 3 bases from J, with 8 bases in between. The CDR3 loop spans 12 amino acids. Looked up from germline, CDR1 is MDHEN and CDR2 is SYDVKM. For the CDR3, the DNA is TGTGCCAGCGGGGAGCCCAATCAGCCCCAGCATTTT. It translates to CASGEPNQPQHF.

The chain uses TRBV5-1 and TRBJ1-1; TRBD1 aligns across 8 bases. This CDR3 spans 15 amino acids. The trim removed 1 base at V and 4 bases at J, leaving 6 bases unmatched. Germline assignment: CDR1 SGHRS and CDR2 YFSETQ. In nucleotides, the CDR3 is TGCGCCAGCAGCTTGACCGGACAGGGCCGCACTGAAGCTTTCTTT. Residues: CASSLTGQGRTEAFF.

This clone came up once. The chain links TRBV28 to TRBJ1-2; 9 positions agree with TRBD1. V trimming: 2 bases; J trimming: 6 bases; junction bases outside the gene matches: 10. Germline V gene sequence: CDR1 MDHEN, CDR2 SYDVKM. The CDR3 sequence is 16 residues long. The CDR3: CASSLRGTGGAHGYTF. In nucleotides, the CDR3 is TGTGCCAGCAGTTTAAGGGGCACAGGGGGCGCCCATGGCTACACCTTC.

The chain has TRBV19 and TRBJ1-2; tentatively, D is TRBD1 (5 bases). V lost 8 bases to trimming and J lost 4 bases, with 14 bases between them. From germline, CDR1 is LNHDA and CDR2 SQIVND (reference sequence). This CDR3 has 13 amino acids. This CDR3 reads CASGQGDGYGYTF. CDR3 nucleotide sequence: TGTGCCAGTGGGCAGGGTGACGGCTATGGCTACACCTTC.

This clone was recorded only once. V gene TRBV27 combines with J gene TRBJ1-6; 9 bases are shared with TRBD1. Trimming took 2 bases from V and 0 from J; bases not matched to a gene: 8. Germline V gene lookup returns CDR1 MNHEY and CDR2 SMNVEV (reference sequence). The CDR3 length is 19 residues. For the CDR3, the DNA is TGTGCCAGCAGTTTAAAAAGTGACAGGGGGAGCTCCTATAATTCACCCCTCCACTTT. Amino acids: CASSLKSDRGSSYNSPLHF.

V gene TRBV6-5 combines with J gene TRBJ1-3; maybe TRBD1 (5 bases). Trimming pared 2 bases from V and 0 bases from J, leaving 11 bases between. The CDR3 loop spans 16 amino acids. Germline-derived CDR1 and CDR2 are MNHEY and SVGAGI. CDR3 DNA sequence: TGTGCCAGCAGTTACCTCGACAGTACCTCTGGAAACACCATATATTTT. This sequence encodes CASSYLDSTSGNTIYF.

The chain links TRBV6-5 to TRBJ1-2; TRBD1 aligns across 8 bases. Trimming at V came to 8 bases and at J to 4 bases, leaving 6 bases not matched to a gene. The CDR3 sequence is 13 residues long. Germline loops: CDR1 MNHEY, CDR2 SVGAGI. DNA of the CDR3: TGTGCCAGCGGACAGGGTCTGGGCTATGGCTACACCTTC. This encodes CASGQGLGYGYTF.

V is TRBV7-2 and J is TRBJ1-3, with a tentative D call TRBD1 (6 bases). The V gene's germline CDR1 is SGHTA and CDR2 FQGNSA. CDR3 length equals 17 residues. Trimming pared 3 bases from V and 2 bases from J, leaving 17 bases between. The CDR3, as DNA: TGTGCCAGCAGCTTCAGGGATACAGGGTTCACTGGAAACACCATATATTTT. Translation gives CASSFRDTGFTGNTIYF.

The rearrangement joins TRBV6-2 or TRBV6-3 to TRBJ1-1, with D unclear. Deletions cut 2 bases from V and 4 bases from J, with 8 bases between. This CDR3 spans 13 amino acids. Germline CDR1 is MNHEY and CDR2 is SVGEGT. The CDR3 reads CASSYGGSTEAFF. The CDR3 DNA sequence: TGTGCCAGCAGTTACGGCGGTAGCACTGAAGCTTTCTTT.

The rearrangement uses TRBV6-2 or TRBV6-3 and TRBJ1-2, with 7 bases identical to TRBD1. Germline assignment: CDR1 MNHEY and CDR2 SVGEGT. The CDR3 contains 14 residues. V trimming: 5 bases; J trimming: 5 bases; junction bases outside the gene matches: 8. The CDR3 DNA is TGTGCCAGCAGTCAAGGGGGCGCGAGGTATGGCTACACCTTC. The encoded protein is CASSQGGARYGYTF.

Details on this clone: This sample includes further DNA sequences coding for the same CDR3. The J gene is TRBJ2-3, the V gene TRBV7-3; 9 bases map to TRBD2. The CDR3 sequence is 15 residues long. V lost 2 bases and J lost 3; bases outside the gene matches: 3. CDR1 and CDR2 from the germline V gene are SGHTA and FQGTGA. CDR3 bases: TGTGCCAGCAGCTTAGCGGGGGGGAGTACAGATACGCAGTATTTT. Protein product: CASSLAGGSTDTQYF.

The rearrangement links TRBV2 to TRBJ1-2; the D is unclear. Per the germline V gene, CDR1 is SNHLY and CDR2 is FYNNEI. The CDR3 length is 14 residues. With 1 base removed from V and 4 bases from J, the gap between germline ends came to 10 bases. The CDR3, as DNA: TGTGCCAGCAGTGAAGATGGCGGCTCCTATGGCTACACCTTC. Translation gives CASSEDGGSYGYTF.

This chain links TRBV18 with TRBJ1-6, with a tentative D call TRBD1 (5 bases). Germline values: CDR1 KGHSH, CDR2 LQKENI. Trimming took off 2 bases at V and 6 bases at J, with 5 bases between the two ends. CDR3 length: 13 residues. In DNA form, the CDR3 reads TGTGCCAGCTCACCAGGGGCTAATTCACCCCTCCACTTT. Amino acids: CASSPGANSPLHF.

This clone was observed a single time. V usage is TRBV29-1 and J usage is TRBJ1-2, with D possibly TRBD1 on 6 matching bases. Germline-derived CDR1 and CDR2 are SQVTM and ANQGSEA. V was clipped by 3 bases and J by 4 bases, with 15 bases between them. There are 14 residues in the CDR3. The CDR3, as DNA: TGCAGCGTTGAGACCATAGGGGGGGTCTATGGCTACACCTTC. This gives the protein CSVETIGGVYGYTF.

The sample holds a few counts of this clone. CDR3 residues: CASSPRQDSGNTIYF. CDR3 DNA sequence: TGCGCCAGCAGCCCCCGACAGGACTCTGGAAACACCATATATTTT. The rearrangement joins TRBV4-1 to TRBJ1-3; possibly TRBD1 for D (6 bases). Germline V gives CDR1 MGHRA, CDR2 YSYEKL. Trimming left V 4 bases short and J 0 bases short, with 10 bases between. The CDR3 consists of 15 residues.

The chain carries TRBV6-5 and TRBJ1-5, with TRBD1 matching over 8 bases. Losses at the gene ends were 6 bases for V and 5 bases for J; bases not matched to a gene: 9. Per the germline V gene, CDR1 is MNHEY and CDR2 is SVGAGI. The CDR3 consists of 15 residues. The DNA of the CDR3 is TGTGCCAGCAGCCCGGGGCAGGGGGCAGATCAGCCCCAGCATTTT. It codes for CASSPGQGADQPQHF.

V and J are TRBV13 and TRBJ1-2; D might be TRBD1 (6 bases). The CDR3 is 13 residues long. The germline gives CDR1 PRHDT, CDR2 FYEKMQ (reference sequence). With 2 bases removed from V and 4 bases from J, the gap between germline ends came to 8 bases. In DNA form, the CDR3 reads TGTGCCAGCAGCTTACAGGGGTCCTATGGCTACACCTTC. Translated: CASSLQGSYGYTF.